This TCR beta chain was sequenced in a study of T cells in Graves' hyperthyroidism and ophthalmopathy. RNA transcripts gave rise to amplified TCR beta CDR3 regions. In the first-round RT-PCR of the TCR CDR3, the HTBI primer set was used. TCRdb re-called the multiplex PCR reads with MiXCR, one entry per CDR3 protein. Found here are around 610,000 distinct CDR3 sequences, about 15% of them singletons; the top ten hold around 4.5%. Whole-study results and caveats: Median prediction lead before ophthalmopathy onset was around 7 months with the model.

This clonotype turned up a few times. Its cognate antigen is unknown. This TCR derives from a woman aged 40 to 55 with Graves' ophthalmopathy. Sequencing was performed on blood.

The CDR3 DNA sequence: TGTGCCAGCAGCCCATCGACAGGATCCGGGGAGCTGTTTTTT. This gives the protein CASSPSTGSGELFF. This chain links TRBV3-1 with TRBJ2-2; perhaps TRBD1 as D (6 bases). V lost 4 bases and J lost 6, with 12 bases in between. Germline V lookup: CDR1 LGHDT, CDR2 YNNKEL (reference sequence). The CDR3 totals 14 residues.